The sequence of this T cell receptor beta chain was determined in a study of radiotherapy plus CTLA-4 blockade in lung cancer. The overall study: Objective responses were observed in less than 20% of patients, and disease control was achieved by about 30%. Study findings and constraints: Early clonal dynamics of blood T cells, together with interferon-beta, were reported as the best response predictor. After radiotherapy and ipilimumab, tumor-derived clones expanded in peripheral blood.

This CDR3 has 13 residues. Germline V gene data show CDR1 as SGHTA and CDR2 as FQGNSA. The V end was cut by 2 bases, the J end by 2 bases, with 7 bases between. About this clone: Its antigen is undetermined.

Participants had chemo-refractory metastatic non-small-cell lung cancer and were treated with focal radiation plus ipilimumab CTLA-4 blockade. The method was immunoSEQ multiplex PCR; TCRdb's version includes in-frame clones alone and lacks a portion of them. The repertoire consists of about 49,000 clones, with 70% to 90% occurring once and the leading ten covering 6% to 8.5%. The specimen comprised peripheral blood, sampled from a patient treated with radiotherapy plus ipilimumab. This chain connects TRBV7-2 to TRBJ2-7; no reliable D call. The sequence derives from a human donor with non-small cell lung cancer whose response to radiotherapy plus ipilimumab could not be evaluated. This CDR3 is CASSLTATYEQYF. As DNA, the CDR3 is TGTGCCAGCAGCTTAACAGCTACCTACGAGCAGTACTTC.